The clone carrying this T cell receptor (beta chain) was detected a few times. Its antigen is as yet unknown. The repertoire was sequenced with immunoSEQ multiplex PCR; TCRdb's copy has only in-frame clones and lacks some. The table lists approximately 70,000 clones, 80% of them singletons. The data originate from a study of T cell responses to AZD1222 COVID-19 vaccine. Study results and limitations: The reported proportion of spike-specific TCRs targeting unmutated variant regions was nearly half. There were mostly white British donors and more females than males, and clonal diversity was possibly underestimated. All repertoire sampling was performed exclusively after the peak T cell response. Spike-specific TCR breadth rose after two AZD1222 doses, and depth rose as well.

This CDR3 is built from 18 residues. Germline loops: CDR1 SGHTA, CDR2 FQGNSA. The V end lost 1 base, the J end lost 9 bases, and 25 bases lay between the germline ends. The source is an adult who received the AZD1222 COVID-19 vaccine. Here the sequenced sample was peripheral blood, taken 28 days after the second AZD1222 dose. The J gene is TRBJ1-3, the V gene TRBV7-2; D unresolved. CDR3 in DNA: TGTGCCAGCAGCTTAGGTATCATACCTGAAATTGAAATTGGCACCATATATTTT. This codes for CASSLGIIPEIEIGTIYF. Variable domain in full (rest from reference TRBV7-2 and TRBJ1-3): GAGVSQSPSNKVTEKGKDVELRCDPISGHTALYWYRQSLGQGLEFLIYFQGNSAPDKSGLPSDRFSAERTGGSVSTLTIQRTQQEDSAVYLCASSLGIIPEIEIGTIYFGEGSWLTVV.